This TCR beta chain was sequenced during a study of T cell responses to AZD1222 COVID-19 vaccine. Across the whole study: Researchers grouped second doses given at about 4 or about 12 weeks into one pool. General study results and limits: Vaccine-associated CD4 TCRs spanned spike, dominant at 160-218 and 743-854. No repertoire was sampled before or during the peak T cell response, only after it.

Trimming removed 0 bases from V and 5 bases from J, with 10 bases in between. Germline V gives CDR1 LGHNA, CDR2 YSLEER. CDR3 length: 14 amino acids. About this clone: What it recognizes is unknown.

Profiling relied on immunoSEQ multiplex PCR, and the TCRdb table lists in-frame clones only, not all of them. In the table there are 95,000 to 150,000 clones, around 90% of which are singletons. The chain uses TRBV4-3 and TRBJ1-1; D not certain. The sequence was collected from an adult in good health. Source: peripheral blood, taken on day 0 of AZD1222 vaccination. The CDR3 spells CASSQDRAKTEAFF. The CDR3 DNA reads as TGCGCCAGCAGCCAAGATCGGGCGAAGACTGAAGCTTTCTTT.